The next 16 T cell receptor beta chains were all read from a single sample in a study of T-cell reconstitution after alpha-beta-depleted transplantation in children. Preparation of the TCRbeta library involved a method that used unique molecular identifiers. TCRdb re-called the PCR reads with MiXCR, one entry per CDR3 protein. The sample holds around 440,000 distinct CDR3 sequences, about 10% seen once. Sequences were derived from PBMCs, sampled before TCRalphabeta/CD19-depleted stem cell transplant. Every receptor here comes from a child between 2 and 9 years old with inherited bone marrow failure, due to receive a stem cell transplant.

This clonotype was seen ten or more times. The V gene is TRBV4-3, the J gene TRBJ2-3, with 12 positions matching TRBD2. The trim removed 3 bases at V and 3 bases at J, leaving 1 base unmatched. Germline lookup yields CDR1 LGHNA and CDR2 YSLEER. This CDR3 region has 15 residues. The CDR3 sequence is CASSQTSGSTDTQYF. The DNA of the CDR3 is TGCGCCAGCAGCCAGACTAGCGGGAGTACAGATACGCAGTATTTT.

This clonotype was picked up many times. The chain joins TRBV15 to TRBJ2-3; 8 bases line up with TRBD1. Trimming removed 6 bases from V and 7 bases from J; junction bases left unmatched: 21. This CDR3 comprises 18 residues. In germline, CDR1 is LNHNV, CDR2 YYDKDF (reference sequence). CDR3 sequence: CATSKRKSPTGDFHTQYF. DNA of the CDR3: TGTGCCACCAGTAAAAGAAAATCGCCGACAGGGGATTTTCATACGCAGTATTTT.

This clonotype was counted many times. V and J are TRBV12-3 or TRBV12-4 and TRBJ2-7; a possible D gene is TRBD1 (6 bases). The CDR3 spans 14 residues. The germline V and J ends were trimmed by 3 bases and 5 bases, with 14 bases remaining between them. This chain's CDR3 is CASSFRQGLDEQYF. The CDR3 DNA follows: TGTGCCAGCAGTTTTCGGCAGGGGCTCGACGAGCAGTACTTC.

This clonotype was counted many times. This sequence joins TRBV11-2 and TRBJ2-3; 8 bases map to TRBD1. Trimming at V came to 5 bases and at J to 6 bases, leaving 10 bases not matched to a gene. Germline lookup yields CDR1 SGHAT and CDR2 FQNNGV. The CDR3 totals 15 residues. CDR3 residues: CASSVGQVGADTQYF. The CDR3 coding sequence is TGTGCCAGCAGCGTGGGACAGGTCGGGGCGGATACGCAGTATTTT.

This clonotype appeared many times. The chain has TRBV18 and TRBJ2-5; D is undetermined. This CDR3 contains 12 residues. Between the trimmed V and J ends, which lost 4 bases and 5 bases, there was a span of 8 bases. CDR1 is KGHSH, CDR2 LQKENI, per germline. The DNA for the CDR3 is TGTGCCAGCTCACGTCGCGAGGAGACCCAGTACTTC. Residues: CASSRREETQYF.

The table lists this clonotype with many counts. The rearrangement uses TRBV12-3 or TRBV12-4 and TRBJ2-3, with D maybe TRBD2 (6 bases). The germline V and J ends were trimmed by 4 bases and 1 base, with 12 bases remaining between them. This CDR3 has 15 residues. The CDR3 bases are TGTGCCAGCAGTTCCCTAGGGGAGGGCACAGATACGCAGTATTTT. Protein product: CASSSLGEGTDTQYF.

This clonotype was recorded at least ten times. V is TRBV20-1 and J is TRBJ1-1; D remains ambiguous. CDR1 and CDR2 from the germline V gene are DFQATT and SNEGSKA (reference sequence). This CDR3 is built from 11 residues. The CDR3 sequence is CSPAGRLEAFF. The DNA of the CDR3 is TGCAGCCCTGCCGGCAGGCTAGAAGCTTTCTTT.

This clonotype was counted at least ten times. This chain connects TRBV10-2 to TRBJ2-3; the D gene is possibly TRBD2 (5 bases). Germline CDR1 reads WSHSY; CDR2 reads SAAADI. Deletions cut 2 bases from V and 5 bases from J, with 17 bases between. CDR3 length: 16 amino acids. CDR3 sequence reads: CASSEQSGQVGDTQYF. The CDR3, as DNA: TGCGCCAGCAGTGAGCAAAGCGGCCAAGTAGGAGATACGCAGTATTTT.

The chain uses TRBV7-6 and TRBJ1-1, with no clear D. V dropped 1 base and J dropped 5 bases, with 11 bases sitting between them. Germline CDR1 reads SGHVS; CDR2 reads FNYEAQ. The CDR3 is 14 amino acids. CDR3 sequence: CASSLEGSWTEAFF. The CDR3 DNA reads TGTGCCAGCAGCTTAGAGGGTAGTTGGACTGAAGCTTTCTTT.

This clonotype was counted many times. The rearrangement joins TRBV20-1 to TRBJ2-1, with a weak D call TRBD2 (6 bases). The CDR3 length is 15 residues. Germline values: CDR1 DFQATT, CDR2 SNEGSKA (reference sequence). The V gene lost 0 bases and the J gene lost 2 bases, with 11 bases spanning the gap. CDR3 nucleotide sequence: TGCAGTGCTAGAGATTGGGACTCCCCCTACAATGAGCAGTTCTTC. This encodes CSARDWDSPYNEQFF.

The sample holds a few counts of this clonotype. This rearrangement joins TRBV18 to TRBJ2-1, with 11 bases identical to TRBD2. The CDR3 runs to 16 residues. V was clipped by 3 bases and J by 8 bases; unmatched bases: 9. Per the germline V gene, CDR1 is KGHSH and CDR2 is LQKENI. The chain's CDR3 is CASSPSSGRAGDEQFF. The DNA for the CDR3 is TGTGCCAGCTCACCGAGTAGCGGGAGGGCCGGTGATGAGCAGTTCTTC.

The V gene is TRBV4-3, the J gene TRBJ2-1; no reliable D call. CDR1 is LGHNA, CDR2 YSLEER, per germline. The V end lost 0 bases, the J end lost 0 bases, and 6 bases lay between the germline ends. The CDR3 totals 15 residues. The CDR3 DNA reads as TGCGCCAGCAGCCAAGACACCTACTCCTACAATGAGCAGTTCTTC. Its translation: CASSQDTYSYNEQFF.

The chain employs TRBV28 and TRBJ2-1; D possibly matches TRBD1 or TRBD2 (5 bases each). Germline values: CDR1 MDHEN, CDR2 SYDVKM. Trimming removed 6 bases at V and 7 bases at J, with 19 bases between. This CDR3 contains 15 residues. CDR3 region: CASSLWDPTENEQFF. The CDR3 nucleotides are TGTGCCAGCAGCCTCTGGGACCCGACTGAAAATGAGCAGTTCTTC.

This clonotype was seen ten or more times. J is TRBJ2-1 and V is TRBV29-1; TRBD1 aligns across 7 bases. The CDR3 length is 11 residues. J gave up 5 bases and V 7 bases, and 2 bases lay outside the gene matches. Germline values: CDR1 SQVTM, CDR2 ANQGSEA. CDR3 nucleotides: TGCAGCGCGACAGGGAACAATGAGCAGTTCTTC. It codes for CSATGNNEQFF.

This clonotype came up many times. The V call is TRBV12-3 or TRBV12-4, the J call TRBJ1-3; D is unresolved. V gave up 6 bases and J gave up 2 bases, with 8 bases separating them. CDR3 length: 13 amino acids. Here the CDR3 reads CASRPDAGNTIYF. Here the CDR3 DNA reads TGTGCCAGCAGGCCGGACGCTGGAAACACCATATATTTT.

This clonotype came up many times. The chain joins TRBV9 to TRBJ1-1, with 7 bases lining up with TRBD1. V was pared by 0 bases and J by 4 bases, with 3 bases of the junction left unmatched. In germline, CDR1 is SGDLS, CDR2 YYNGEE. This CDR3 region has 14 residues. CDR3 nucleotide sequence: TGTGCCAGCAGCGTAGTGGGGGACAGCACTGAAGCTTTCTTT. This gives the protein CASSVVGDSTEAFF. Full variable domain (remainder filled in from reference TRBV9 and TRBJ1-1): DSGVTQTPKHLITATGQRVTLRCSPRSGDLSVYWYQQSLDQGLQFLIQYYNGEERAKGNILERFSAQQFPDLHSELNLSSLELGDSALYFCASSVVGDSTEAFFGQGTRLTVV.